This T cell receptor (beta chain) is drawn from a study of T cell responses to AZD1222 COVID-19 vaccine. Regarding the study as a whole: The span of vaccine-associated CD4 TCRs extended across spike, with dominance at 160-218 and 743-854. All repertoire sampling was performed exclusively after the peak T cell response.

The CDR3 is 14 amino acids. V gave up 2 bases and J gave up 6 bases, with 12 bases separating them. The V gene's germline CDR1 is SEHNR and CDR2 FQNEAQ (reference sequence). Clones were sequenced by immunoSEQ multiplex PCR, and TCRdb holds only the in-frame ones, with some missing. This sample has around 120,000 clones, with approximately 88% found just once. As regards this clone: Its target is not known.

The receptor was isolated from an adult in good health. The chain employs TRBV7-9 and TRBJ2-3; no firm D call. Source: peripheral blood, taken on day 0 of MenACWY control vaccination. The CDR3 bases are TGTGCCAGCAGCTTATCAGACTCGCCTGATACGCAGTATTTT. Translation: CASSLSDSPDTQYF.